These 15 T cell receptor beta chains share one sample of origin, sequenced in a study of T cells after yellow fever vaccination. TCRdb itself ran the 5' RACE reads through MiXCR, one entry per CDR3 protein. The table includes 250,000 or so distinct CDR3 sequences, approximately 3.5% detected once. The sequenced sample was PBMCs, obtained 15 days after the yellow fever booster vaccination. The origin of the receptors is a man aged 18 to 29 who received the YFV17D yellow fever vaccine.

This clonotype was found many times. The chain carries TRBV20-1 and TRBJ2-2; D remains unclear. Germline V gene sequence: CDR1 DFQATT, CDR2 SNEGSKA (reference sequence). V was cut by 4 bases and J by 4 bases, with 10 bases left in between. CDR3 length equals 13 residues. CDR3 residues: CSATRSITGELFF. CDR3 DNA: TGCAGTGCTACCAGGTCTATCACCGGGGAGCTGTTTTTT.

This clonotype was seen ten or more times. The chain uses TRBV10-3 and TRBJ1-5; D remains ambiguous. Germline lookup yields CDR1 ENHRY and CDR2 SYGVKD. The V and J ends lost 7 bases and 2 bases respectively, with 6 bases between them. CDR3 length equals 12 residues. Written as DNA, the CDR3 is TGTGCCATCAATGGGGGCAATCAGCCCCAGCATTTT. It encodes CAINGGNQPQHF.

This clonotype was detected ten times or more. V and J are TRBV15 and TRBJ2-5; either TRBD1 or TRBD2 may fit D (6 bases each). Per the germline V gene, CDR1 is LNHNV and CDR2 is YYDKDF (reference sequence). The length of the CDR3 is 16 residues. V lost 3 bases to trimming and J lost 0 bases, with 14 bases between them. The chain's CDR3 is CATSSHPGDYQETQYF. CDR3 in DNA: TGTGCCACCAGCAGCCATCCAGGGGACTACCAAGAGACCCAGTACTTC.

This clonotype was recorded many times. V and J are TRBV7-3 and TRBJ2-2; unclear D gene. The CDR3 has 13 residues. Trimming removed 2 bases at V and 4 bases at J, with 5 bases between. Germline V gene lookup returns CDR1 SGHTA and CDR2 FQGTGA. The CDR3 region is CASSLSATGELFF. The CDR3 nucleotides are TGTGCCAGCAGCTTATCGGCCACCGGGGAGCTGTTTTTT.

This clonotype has ten or more counts. The rearrangement uses TRBV29-1 and TRBJ2-1; D tentatively reads TRBD1 or TRBD2 (6 bases each). CDR1 is SQVTM and CDR2 is ANQGSEA in the germline V gene. V lost 6 bases and J lost 7, with 25 bases in between. The CDR3 is 16 amino acids. In nucleotides, the CDR3 is TGCAGCGTCGACAGGTCCCCTCTCCTTCGGGAGAATGAGCAGTTCTTC. Protein sequence: CSVDRSPLLRENEQFF.

Only a few counts were recorded for this clonotype. The V and J genes are TRBV7-9 and TRBJ1-4, with D possibly TRBD1 on 5 matching bases. The CDR3 runs to 14 residues. Germline V gene lookup returns CDR1 SEHNR and CDR2 FQNEAQ (reference sequence). The V end lost 3 bases, the J end lost 6 bases, and 11 bases lay between the germline ends. The CDR3: CASSFFSGDEKLFF. The CDR3 DNA follows: TGTGCCAGCAGCTTTTTCTCGGGGGATGAAAAACTGTTTTTT.

This clonotype was counted at least ten times. The CDR3 is CASSDWSLETQYF. CDR3 DNA sequence: TGTGCCAGCAGCGACTGGAGTTTGGAGACCCAGTACTTC. The V gene is TRBV6-2 or TRBV6-3, the J gene TRBJ2-5; no clear D gene. The CDR3 contains 13 residues. CDR1 and CDR2 (germline): MNHEY, SVGEGT. V lost 6 bases and J 5 bases, leaving 13 bases between the germline ends.

The sample holds many counts of this clonotype. The chain couples TRBV4-3 to TRBJ1-5, with D perhaps TRBD1 (5 bases). Germline lookup yields CDR1 LGHNA and CDR2 YSLEER. The germline V and J ends were trimmed by 4 bases and 2 bases, with 12 bases remaining between them. This CDR3 is 15 amino acids long. The CDR3 DNA is TGCGCCAGCAGCCGCGCCGTACAGGGCAATCAGCCCCAGCATTTT. It codes for CASSRAVQGNQPQHF.

In this sample, this clonotype turned up a few times. The chain links TRBV2 to TRBJ2-7; the D gene is possibly TRBD1 (6 bases). V was pared by 4 bases and J by 2 bases, with 12 bases between. Germline loops: CDR1 SNHLY, CDR2 FYNNEI. The CDR3 totals 14 residues. CDR3 in amino acids: CASSVQGTTYEQYF. The CDR3 region has the DNA TGTGCCAGCAGTGTTCAGGGGACCACCTACGAGCAGTACTTC.

This clonotype was observed many times. The CDR3 loop is CSARREQSTDTQYF. In DNA form, the CDR3 reads TGCAGTGCTAGAAGGGAGCAGAGCACAGATACGCAGTATTTT. This chain links TRBV20-1 with TRBJ2-3; D perhaps matches TRBD2 (5 bases). Trimming stripped 2 bases from V and 0 bases from J, with 9 bases between. CDR3 size: 14 residues. Germline V gives CDR1 DFQATT, CDR2 SNEGSKA (reference sequence).

This clonotype has ten or more counts. V usage is TRBV5-1 and J usage is TRBJ2-5; 8 bases are shared with TRBD1. Germline trimming cut 4 bases from V and 0 bases from J; bases unmatched to any gene: 5. CDR3 length: 15 amino acids. CDR1 is SGHRS, CDR2 YFSETQ, per germline. Here the CDR3 DNA reads TGCGCCAGCAGCCAAGGACAGGGATACCAAGAGACCCAGTACTTC. Amino acid sequence: CASSQGQGYQETQYF.

This clonotype was seen many times. The rearrangement joins TRBV5-1 to TRBJ1-3; D is uncertain. The ends were cut back, 1 base at V and 3 bases at J, with 11 bases in the middle. The CDR3 loop spans 15 amino acids. Germline assignment: CDR1 SGHRS and CDR2 YFSETQ. CDR3 nucleotides: TGCGCCAGCAGCTTGAATACTGCGGATGGAAACACCATATATTTT. This translates into CASSLNTADGNTIYF.

This clonotype was seen many times. The chain is built from TRBV18 and TRBJ2-4, with D perhaps matching TRBD2 (6 bases). The CDR3 is 12 amino acids. Germline assignment: CDR1 KGHSH and CDR2 LQKENI. Trimming pared 3 bases from V and 8 bases from J, leaving 8 bases between. CDR3 sequence (DNA): TGTGCCAGCTCACCGGAGGGCGACATTCAGTACTTC. This codes for CASSPEGDIQYF.

This clonotype showed up many times. This chain joins TRBV20-1 and TRBJ1-2, with 7 positions matching TRBD1. Germline V gene sequence: CDR1 DFQATT, CDR2 SNEGSKA (reference sequence). V shed 2 bases and J 6 bases; nucleotides not matched to a gene: 12. The CDR3 spans 15 residues. In DNA, the CDR3 is TGCAGTGCTAGACCTCATGGCAGGGGGATGAATGGCTACACCTTC. Residues: CSARPHGRGMNGYTF.

This clonotype has ten or more counts. V usage is TRBV12-3 or TRBV12-4 and J usage is TRBJ1-1; weak D call: TRBD1 (5 bases). The CDR3 covers 11 residues. Trimming left V 5 bases short and J 12 bases short, with 13 bases between. The CDR3 DNA reads TGTGCCAGCAGTCAAGCAGGGCAAACTTTCTTT. This sequence encodes CASSQAGQTFF.